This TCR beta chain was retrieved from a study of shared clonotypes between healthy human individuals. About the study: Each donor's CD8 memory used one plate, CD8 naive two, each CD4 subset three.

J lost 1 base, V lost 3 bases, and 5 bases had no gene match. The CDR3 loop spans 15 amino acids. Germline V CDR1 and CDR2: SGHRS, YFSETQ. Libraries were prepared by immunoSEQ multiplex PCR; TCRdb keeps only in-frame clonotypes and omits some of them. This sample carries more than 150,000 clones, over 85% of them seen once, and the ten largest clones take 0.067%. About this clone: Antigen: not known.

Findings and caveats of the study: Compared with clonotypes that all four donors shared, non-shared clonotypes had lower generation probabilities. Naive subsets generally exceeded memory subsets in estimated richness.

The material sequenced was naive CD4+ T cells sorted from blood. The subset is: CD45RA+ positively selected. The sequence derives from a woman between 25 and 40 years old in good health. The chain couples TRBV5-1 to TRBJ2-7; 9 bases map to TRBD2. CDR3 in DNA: TGCGCCAGCAGCTCACGACTAGCGGAGTCCTACGAGCAGTACTTC. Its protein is CASSSRLAESYEQYF. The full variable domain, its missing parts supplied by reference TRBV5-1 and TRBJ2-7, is KAGVTQTPRYLIKTRGQQVTLSCSPISGHRSVSWYQQTPGQGLQFLFEYFSETQRNKGNFPGRFSGRQFSNSRSEMNVSTLELGDSALYLCASSSRLAESYEQYFGPGTRLTVT.